These 9 T cell receptor beta chains came from one sample sequenced in a study of cytomegalovirus exposure and HLA in healthy donors. The PCR was carried out with 60 Vbeta primers and 13 Jbeta primers. Sequencing was performed with immunoSEQ multiplex PCR; in TCRdb, only in-frame clones are kept and a portion is missing. The sample has 180,000 or so clones; roughly 87% are singletons. Sequenced input: PBMCs. These receptors were obtained from a man aged 35 to 55 in good health and CMV-seronegative.

V usage is TRBV7-2 and J usage is TRBJ2-7; TRBD1 matches at 10 bases. The ends lost 5 bases at V and 7 bases at J; junction bases unmatched: 8. The CDR3 runs 14 residues. The germline CDR1 and CDR2 sequences are SGHTA and FQGNSA. CDR3 protein: CASSRGQGEREQYF. The CDR3 nucleotides read TGTGCCAGCAGCCGCGGACAGGGGGAAAGGGAGCAGTACTTC.

The chain employs TRBV5-1 and TRBJ1-1; a weak D match, TRBD1 (5 bases). Germline assignment: CDR1 SGHRS and CDR2 YFSETQ. This CDR3 region has 15 residues. Trimming took 0 bases from V and 10 from J, leaving 19 bases between them. Here the CDR3 reads CASSLGGGGSGGAFF. The DNA of the CDR3 is TGCGCCAGCAGCTTGGGCGGAGGCGGTTCCGGGGGAGCTTTCTTT.

The chain couples TRBV16 to TRBJ1-5; D gene uncertain. The CDR3 covers 15 residues. V shed 2 bases and J shed 2 bases, with 10 bases lying between them. Germline-derived CDR1 and CDR2 are KGHSY and FQNENV. As DNA, the CDR3 is TGTGCCAGCAGCCAAGGGCAGGTAGGCAATCAGCCCCAGCATTTT. As protein: CASSQGQVGNQPQHF.

This clone came up once. Sequence at one end of the junction differs from germline and may be a read error. The genes are TRBV6-1 and TRBJ1-2, with no clear D. Germline loops: CDR1 MNHNS, CDR2 SASEGT. CDR3 length: 12 residues. DNA of the CDR3: TGTGCCAGCCGAATCGCTAACTATAGCTACACCTTC. Residues: CASRIANYSYTF.

The V and J genes are TRBV7-3 and TRBJ2-1; D remains ambiguous. The germline V gene encodes CDR1 SGHTA and CDR2 FQGTGA. V lost 0 bases and J lost 0, with 6 bases in between. The CDR3 runs 15 residues. DNA of the CDR3: TGTGCCAGCAGCTTAACGGTGAGCTCCTACAATGAGCAGTTCTTC. Translated, it gives CASSLTVSSYNEQFF.

The chain uses TRBV7-2 and TRBJ2-2, with 8 bases fitting TRBD1. Trimming at V came to 5 bases and at J to 5 bases, leaving 7 bases not matched to a gene. This CDR3 contains 15 residues. Looked up from germline, CDR1 is SGHTA and CDR2 is FQGNSA. CDR3 bases: TGTGCCAGCAGCGCCCGCCGGACAGGGACCGGGGAGCTGTTTTTT. Its translation is CASSARRTGTGELFF.

This chain joins TRBV7-9 and TRBJ2-3; D is ambiguous. In germline, CDR1 is SEHNR, CDR2 FQNEAQ (reference sequence). V lost 0 bases and J 4 bases, leaving 5 bases between the germline ends. The CDR3 extends over 13 amino acids. This chain's CDR3 is CASSLAPADTQYF. The CDR3 bases are TGTGCCAGCAGCTTAGCACCGGCAGATACGCAGTATTTT.

This clone appeared a single time. The chain joins TRBV6-5 to TRBJ2-3; the match to TRBD1 covers 7 bases. This CDR3 is 14 amino acids long. Germline CDR1 MNHEY, CDR2 SVGAGI. Trimming cost V 4 bases and J 5 bases; bases outside gene matches: 6. CDR3 DNA sequence: TGTGCCAGCAGTTTCAGGGGGATGGGAGATACGCAGTATTTT. It encodes CASSFRGMGDTQYF.

The CDR3 here is CASSLRQTNEKLFF. CDR3 DNA sequence: TGTGCCAGCAGCTTGAGACAGACTAATGAAAAACTGTTTTTT. The chain carries TRBV5-5 and TRBJ1-4, with D possibly matching TRBD1 (5 bases). The CDR3 runs to 14 residues. Germline V gene lookup returns CDR1 SGHKS and CDR2 YYEKEE (reference sequence). V was cut by 1 base and J by 2 bases, with 6 bases left in between.